This T cell receptor (beta chain) was sequenced in a study of blood T cell repertoires in COVID-19. Across the study: COVID-19 samples, acute and convalescent, were from the United States, Italy and Spain.

Germline CDR1 MDHEN, CDR2 SYDVKM. V was clipped by 3 bases and J by 4 bases; unmatched bases: 5. CDR3 length: 15 amino acids. Individuals in the exposed group had encountered a COVID-19 case within 2 weeks preceding study entry. Assay used: immunoSEQ multiplex PCR; TCRdb lists only in-frame clones, some missing. The sample contains 300,000 or so clones, 89% of which appear only once. The V and J genes are TRBV28 and TRBJ1-4, with 7 bases fitting TRBD1. The receptor comes from a woman aged 45-65 years who had been exposed to COVID-19. The sequenced material came from PBMCs or T cells enriched from blood (not recorded which). The CDR3: CASSFVGQSNEKLFF. The CDR3 bases are TGTGCCAGCAGTTTTGTGGGACAGAGTAATGAAAAACTGTTTTTT.